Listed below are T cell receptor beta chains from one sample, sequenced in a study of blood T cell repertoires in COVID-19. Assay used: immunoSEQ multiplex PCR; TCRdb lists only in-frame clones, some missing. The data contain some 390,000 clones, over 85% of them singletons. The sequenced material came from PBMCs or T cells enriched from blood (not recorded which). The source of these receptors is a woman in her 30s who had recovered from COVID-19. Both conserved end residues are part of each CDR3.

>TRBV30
CARGASGTEAFF
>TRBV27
CASSRKPLGMSSYEQYF
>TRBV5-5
CASSLDAANVETQYF
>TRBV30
CAWKRNYGYTF
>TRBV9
CASSVVSGGISQYNEQFF
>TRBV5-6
CASSWGQGSEQYF
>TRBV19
CASSIKGHSYNEQFF
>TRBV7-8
CASSLGQAGWNQPQHF
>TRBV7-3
CASSPDRPANTGELFF
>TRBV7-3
CASSVTGYGEAFF
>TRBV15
CATSQGVGATGELFF
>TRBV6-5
CASNPTGSNQPQHF
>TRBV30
CAWSGTGSSPLHF
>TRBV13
CASSLWTGLTAFF
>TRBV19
CASSIVGGQLNTEAFF
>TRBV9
CASSVGTTNEQFF
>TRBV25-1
CASSEYFRGSSYNEQFF
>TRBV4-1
CASSQETGAAPLHF
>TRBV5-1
CASRRLRDTRLNTEAFF
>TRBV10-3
CAISDRQGNTGELFF
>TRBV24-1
CATSDFRRGHEQFF
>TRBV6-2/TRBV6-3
CASSSSSGYEQYF
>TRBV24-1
CATSDSGWNGEAFF
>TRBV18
CASSKSTGRGGGTEAFF
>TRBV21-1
CASSKALGLAGGGTDTQYF
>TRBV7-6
CASSLANQRGEQYF
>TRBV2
CASSPNEQFF
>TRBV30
CAWSGRGRGSNQPQHF
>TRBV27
CASRISGNYGYTF
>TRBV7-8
CASSRGTAVAAEQYF
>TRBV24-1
CATSALLGGGLAGGQNTQYF
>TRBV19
CASSKAGETTDTQYF
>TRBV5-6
CASSFLSGTGVSYGYTF
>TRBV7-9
CASSLGGSLEQYF
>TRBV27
CASSLGTGAAKNIQYF
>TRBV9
CASSVSGATVEKLFF
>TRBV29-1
CSVEDREFTEAFF
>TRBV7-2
CASSYDRRNSPLHF
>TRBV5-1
CASSSTGANTGELFF
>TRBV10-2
CASSESVSYGYTF
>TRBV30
CAWSVGLAGGSEQFF
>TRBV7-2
CASSLRAASVGYTF
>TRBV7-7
CASSAGRGGEQYF
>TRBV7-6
CASSPVGRSGANVLTF
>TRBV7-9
CASSPNYSNQPQHF
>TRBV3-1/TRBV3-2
CASSQDPGRSDNSPLHF